These 27 T cell receptor beta chains were sequenced from one sample in a study of glioma-infiltrating T cells after dendritic cell vaccination. Sequenced by immunoSEQ multiplex PCR; TCRdb stores in-frame clones only, minus some. The repertoire holds 70,000 to 95,000 clones, with more than 75% as singletons. Time point specified: after dendritic cell vaccination, including at tumor progression/relapse. This specimen was blood, taken after dendritic cell vaccination. The receptor set was obtained from a human donor with glioblastoma.

This sequence joins TRBV11-2 and TRBJ2-3; TRBD2 is a possible D gene (5 bases). CDR1 and CDR2 (germline): SGHAT, FQNNGV. Trimming took off 4 bases at V and 6 bases at J, with 20 bases between the two ends. The CDR3 totals 16 residues. The CDR3 DNA follows: TGTGCCAGCAGCTCTAGAACAGCTAGCCTTCGGGATACGCAGTATTTT. It encodes CASSSRTASLRDTQYF.

The chain employs TRBV4-1 and TRBJ2-2; D may be TRBD2 (5 bases). V dropped 2 bases and J dropped 7 bases, with 8 bases sitting between them. This CDR3 contains 13 residues. Germline assignment: CDR1 MGHRA and CDR2 YSYEKL. CDR3 DNA: TGCGCCAGCAGCCAACGACGGGACGGGGAGCTGTTTTTT. Its protein product is CASSQRRDGELFF.

CDR3 nucleotide sequence: TGTGCCAGCAGTCTCGGACAGGGGACTGAAGCTTTCTTT. Its protein is CASSLGQGTEAFF. The J gene is TRBJ1-1, the V gene TRBV6-6; 9 bases are a match to TRBD1. V lost 5 bases and J lost 5; bases outside the gene matches: 3. The CDR3 extends over 13 amino acids. Germline V CDR1 and CDR2: MNHNY, SVGAGI (reference sequence).

This clone was observed a single time. The chain joins TRBV10-3 to TRBJ2-1, with D unclear. The CDR3 sequence is 14 residues long. Trimming took off 0 bases at V and 10 bases at J, with 13 bases between the two ends. The germline gives CDR1 ENHRY, CDR2 SYGVKD. The DNA of the CDR3 is TGTGCCATCAGTGAGTCGTCCGTAGCCCCCGAGCAGTTCTTC. Protein: CAISESSVAPEQFF.

This chain links TRBV6-1 with TRBJ2-7; D might be TRBD1 (6 bases). The CDR3 has 15 amino acids. The V gene's germline CDR1 is MNHNS and CDR2 SASEGT. V lost 0 bases and J 4 bases, leaving 13 bases between the germline ends. This CDR3 reads CASSEAERGWYEQYF. CDR3 in DNA: TGTGCCAGCAGTGAAGCAGAAAGGGGGTGGTACGAGCAGTACTTC.

This chain connects TRBV5-6 to TRBJ2-3; 11 bases fit TRBD2. The CDR3 totals 16 residues. Germline CDR1 reads SGHDT; CDR2 reads YYEEEE. The trim removed 2 bases at V and 5 bases at J, leaving 7 bases unmatched. In DNA form, the CDR3 reads TGTGCCAGCAGCTTACGACTAGCGGGATTTGAAGATACGCAGTATTTT. Amino acids: CASSLRLAGFEDTQYF.

This clone was observed a single time. The rearrangement joins TRBV5-1 to TRBJ1-1, with TRBD1 matching over 10 bases. Per the germline V gene, CDR1 is SGHRS and CDR2 is YFSETQ. The V and J ends lost 0 bases and 0 bases, in that order; junction bases with no gene match: 5. This CDR3 contains 17 residues. CDR3 in amino acids: CASSLGDRGLLNTEAFF. CDR3 bases: TGCGCCAGCAGCTTGGGGGACAGGGGTCTATTGAACACTGAAGCTTTCTTT.

For the CDR3, the DNA is TGTGCCAGCAGCTTAGAGTCCAGGGGGGTACAGCCCCAGCATTTT. Translation: CASSLESRGVQPQHF. This sequence joins TRBV7-2 and TRBJ1-5, with 7 bases matching TRBD1. This CDR3 has 15 residues. With V trimmed by 1 base and J by 7 bases, 7 bases remained unmatched. The germline CDR1 and CDR2 sequences are SGHTA and FQGNSA.

CDR3 in amino acids: CASSFRTSGSFEQYF. CDR3 DNA: TGTGCCAGCAGCTTCCGGACTAGCGGGAGTTTTGAGCAGTACTTC. The chain carries TRBV7-2 and TRBJ2-7; 13 bases are shared with TRBD2. V trimming: 3 bases; J trimming: 7 bases; junction bases outside the gene matches: 6. The CDR3 length is 15 residues. Germline-derived CDR1 and CDR2 are SGHTA and FQGNSA.

The V gene is TRBV9, the J gene TRBJ2-1; 14 bases are a match to TRBD2. Germline V gives CDR1 SGDLS, CDR2 YYNGEE. V was clipped by 5 bases and J by 5 bases; unmatched bases: 12. The CDR3 spans 18 residues. The CDR3 DNA reads as TGTGCCAGCAGAGGTTCCGGGACTAGCGGGAGTACTGACAATGAGCAGTTCTTC. It yields the protein CASRGSGTSGSTDNEQFF.

V gene TRBV27 combines with J gene TRBJ2-7, with a weak D call TRBD2 (6 bases). This CDR3 is built from 15 residues. Trimming cost V 6 bases and J 5 bases, with 20 bases left between them. Per the germline V gene, CDR1 is MNHEY and CDR2 is SMNVEV (reference sequence). The CDR3: CASRPGGPRGNEQYF. The CDR3 DNA is TGTGCCAGCAGGCCCGGGGGTCCCAGAGGAAACGAGCAGTACTTC.

This chain joins TRBV29-1 and TRBJ1-1; D is possibly TRBD1 (5 bases). Germline CDR1 is SQVTM and CDR2 is ANQGSEA. The CDR3 contains 12 residues. The V and J ends lost 7 bases and 3 bases respectively, with 12 bases between them. Written as DNA, the CDR3 is TGCAGCGCGAGTGGGGGGGACACTGAAGCTTTCTTT. This gives the protein CSASGGDTEAFF.

V is TRBV14 and J is TRBJ1-5, with 7 bases matching TRBD1. V dropped 4 bases and J dropped 5; count of bases not matched to a gene: 2. In germline, CDR1 is SGHDN, CDR2 FVKESK. This CDR3 is built from 13 residues. This chain's CDR3 is CASSRDSDQPQHF. The DNA of the CDR3 is TGTGCCAGCAGCCGGGACAGTGATCAGCCCCAGCATTTT.

Points on this clone: At the DNA level, this CDR3 is encoded by other sequences in the same sample as well. The CDR3 protein is CASSWDRANTGELFF. In nucleotides, the CDR3 is TGTGCCAGCAGCTGGGACAGGGCGAACACCGGGGAGCTGTTTTTT. V and J are TRBV5-5 and TRBJ2-2, with 9 bases aligning to TRBD1. The V gene's germline CDR1 is SGHKS and CDR2 YYEKEE (reference sequence). The CDR3 is made up of 15 amino acids. The V segment lost 3 bases and the J segment 0 bases; nucleotides outside the gene matches: 0.

A few counts support this clone. The V gene is TRBV4-3, the J gene TRBJ1-1; 8 bases are a match to TRBD1. Trimming took 0 bases from V and 6 from J; bases not matched to a gene: 6. The CDR3 covers 15 residues. Germline V gene data show CDR1 as LGHNA and CDR2 as YSLEER. The CDR3 region has the DNA TGCGCCAGCAGCCAAGATGATGACAGGGGCGCTGAAGCTTTCTTT. Its translation is CASSQDDDRGAEAFF.

The chain links TRBV6-5 to TRBJ2-7, with 7 bases identical to TRBD1. Germline values: CDR1 MNHEY, CDR2 SVGAGI. The junction had 5 bases not matched to a gene; V was cut back by 6 bases and J by 6 bases. CDR3 length: 12 amino acids. The CDR3 DNA is TGTGCCAGCAGACCTTACAGGGGCGAGCAGTACTTC. It is translated as CASRPYRGEQYF.

The chain combines TRBV11-3 with TRBJ2-7; a possible D gene is TRBD1 (6 bases). Germline CDR1 and CDR2: SGHNT and YENEEA. This CDR3 contains 14 residues. Between the trimmed V and J ends, which lost 5 bases and 5 bases, there was a span of 16 bases. The CDR3 DNA sequence: TGTGCCAGCAGCACCCAGGACAGCCCGGACGAGCAGTACTTC. Translated, it gives CASSTQDSPDEQYF.

This chain links TRBV19 with TRBJ2-5; no reliable D call. Germline-derived CDR1 and CDR2 are LNHDA and SQIVND (reference sequence). CDR3 size: 13 residues. V was pared by 6 bases and J by 3 bases, with 11 bases between. The CDR3: CASRPSDKETQYF. CDR3 nucleotides: TGTGCCAGTAGGCCTTCAGATAAAGAGACCCAGTACTTC.

The rearrangement uses TRBV6-1 and TRBJ1-1, with D unresolved. The CDR3 is made up of 14 amino acids. The ends were cut back, 4 bases at V and 4 bases at J, with 13 bases in the middle. Germline V gives CDR1 MNHNS, CDR2 SASEGT. The CDR3 coding sequence is TGTGCCAGCAGTGCAACCTTCAGAAGCACTGAAGCTTTCTTT. As protein: CASSATFRSTEAFF.

The chain carries TRBV5-1 and TRBJ2-7; 7 nucleotides agree with TRBD2. Trimming removed 4 bases from V and 1 base from J; junction bases left unmatched: 11. CDR3 length: 16 residues. Germline lookup yields CDR1 SGHRS and CDR2 YFSETQ. CDR3 in amino acids: CASSRVESGESYEQYF. CDR3 nucleotide sequence: TGCGCCAGCAGCCGGGTAGAAAGCGGGGAGTCCTACGAGCAGTACTTC.

The V call is TRBV9, the J call TRBJ1-4; D unclear. Germline V gene lookup returns CDR1 SGDLS and CDR2 YYNGEE. The CDR3 loop spans 17 amino acids. V was trimmed by 0 bases and J by 4 bases, leaving 16 bases between them. CDR3 sequence (DNA): TGTGCCAGCAGCGTAGGGGCCCACGGAACCCATAATGAAAAACTGTTTTTT. It codes for CASSVGAHGTHNEKLFF. The full variable domain, in which reference TRBV9 and TRBJ1-4 provide the parts outside the CDR3, is DSGVTQTPKHLITATGQRVTLRCSPRSGDLSVYWYQQSLDQGLQFLIQYYNGEERAKGNILERFSAQQFPDLHSELNLSSLELGDSALYFCASSVGAHGTHNEKLFFGSGTQLSVL.

In nucleotides, the CDR3 is TGCGCCAGCAGCTTGGTTCGGGAGGTGACTGAAGCTTTCTTT. This gives the protein CASSLVREVTEAFF. The V gene is TRBV5-1, the J gene TRBJ1-1; D is unclear. Germline V gene sequence: CDR1 SGHRS, CDR2 YFSETQ. Trimming stripped 0 bases from V and 5 bases from J, with 11 bases between. This CDR3 has 14 residues.

The rearrangement joins TRBV7-2 to TRBJ1-2; D is ambiguous. The CDR3 runs 12 residues. The V gene lost 6 bases and the J gene lost 8 bases, with 13 bases spanning the gap. CDR1 is SGHTA, CDR2 FQGNSA, per germline. The CDR3 protein is CASRAGGLGYTF. As DNA, the CDR3 is TGTGCCAGCAGGGCGGGAGGGCTAGGCTACACCTTC.

The rearrangement links TRBV27 to TRBJ2-7, with D unclear. The germline V gene has CDR1 MNHEY and CDR2 SMNVEV (reference sequence). Trimming took off 5 bases at V and 1 base at J, with 15 bases between the two ends. CDR3 length equals 15 residues. The CDR3, as DNA: TGTGCCAGCAGTCTTATGGCACTACCATCCTACGAGCAGTACTTC. This sequence encodes CASSLMALPSYEQYF.

This clone was observed a few times. V is TRBV5-6 and J is TRBJ1-2; 7 bases are shared with TRBD1. The CDR3 is 16 amino acids. Germline CDR1 SGHDT, CDR2 YYEEEE. The ends lost 2 bases at V and 0 bases at J; junction bases unmatched: 7. CDR3 sequence: CASSLGQGGTNYGYTF. In DNA, the CDR3 is TGTGCCAGCAGCTTAGGGCAGGGGGGCACTAACTATGGCTACACCTTC.

This chain links TRBV2 with TRBJ2-6, with D maybe TRBD1 (5 bases). The CDR3 runs 15 residues. Germline CDR1 SNHLY, CDR2 FYNNEI. The V gene lost 5 bases and the J gene lost 0 bases, with 8 bases spanning the gap. The CDR3 protein is CASSTGHSGANVLTF. The CDR3 DNA follows: TGTGCCAGCAGTACAGGCCACTCTGGGGCCAACGTCCTGACTTTC.

The chain links TRBV7-9 to TRBJ2-6, with 13 bases matching TRBD2. The CDR3 length is 19 residues. Germline V gene sequence: CDR1 SEHNR, CDR2 FQNEAQ (reference sequence). Unmatched junction bases numbered 13, after V lost 11 bases and J lost 0 bases. DNA of the CDR3: TGTGCCGGAGGCGGACTAGCGGGAGAGTCCCGCTCTGGGGCCAACGTCCTGACTTTC. Encoded protein: CAGGGLAGESRSGANVLTF. Combining the CDR3 with reference TRBV7-9 and TRBJ2-6 gives the whole variable domain DTGVSQNPRHKITKRGQNVTFRCDPISEHNRLYWYRQTLGQGPEFLTYFQNEAQLEKSRLLSDRFSAERPKGSFSTLEIQRTEQGDSAMYLCAGGGLAGESRSGANVLTFGAGSRLTVL.